This entry concerns a single T cell receptor beta chain. Its target antigen remains unknown. No clone much larger than this one lies a single base away; base qualities are absent. Whole blood was collected in K2EDTA tubes by collaborating institutions according to the institutions' own protocols. For TCRbeta analysis, collaborator samples were shipped as frozen whole blood, as isolated PBMCs, or as DNA extracted from either sample type. TCRbeta CDR3 regions were amplified from genomic DNA by means of the immunoSEQ Assay, a bias-controlled multiplex PCR. In the paper's pipeline: The number of nucleated cells in each sample was estimated by amplification of reference gene primers within the assay. Sequence reads were collapsed and filtered to measure the absolute abundance of every unique TCRbeta CDR3 rearrangement. For each sample, productive Simpson clonality was calculated as the square root of Simpson's diversity index over productive rearrangements. This is the immuneACCESS table as TCRdb keeps it, with only in-frame sequences that have V and J called. A part of the clones is gone; compared with another copy, unresolved V genes explain less than half, and the rest is unexplained. V, J and clone size are those of that table, while D and trimming were read from the DNA. The sample table records 35,000 to 50,000 clones; approximately 90% of these occur just once. About 4.5% of the sample lies in the top ten.

This sample is drawn from a study of blood T cell repertoires in COVID-19 (dated by TCRdb to the early 2020s). Study-level background: Samples covering the acute and convalescent phases of COVID-19 were provided by collaborators in the United States, Italy and Spain. The material from the prospective study consisted of cDNA or gDNA derived from T cells, B-cell-depleted T cells, or PBMCs. Deeply sampled blood TCRbeta repertoires from subjects exposed to, actively infected with, or recovered from COVID-19 were included in the dataset. The repertoires were released in a freely available public database intended as a resource for research on the immune response to SARS-CoV-2. The samples were drawn from two sources: the first 160 participants of the ongoing ImmuneRACE study, and fewer than 1,500 subjects contributed by 6 global collaborators. Sample metadata almost always included a de-identified subject ID, COVID-19 status, age in years and sex. HLA class I and class II types, where available, came from metadata supplied by the sample provider rather than from assay-based typing.

What the authors observed across the whole study: The amount of clinical and demographic metadata varied by source and participant and was provided uncurated.

The cysteine opens and the phenylalanine closes a CDR3 of 16 amino acids. This entry keeps only the CDR3 DNA: 48 bases, framed from base 1. The CDR1 and CDR2 encoded by the germline V gene (reference sequence) are PRHDT and FYEKMQ. Trimming takes 2 bases from V and 0 bases from J, and the germline ends sit 13 bases apart. The sequencing input was peripheral blood. The sequence is built from TRBV13 and TRBJ1-2, with TRBD1 perhaps the D gene, on 6 matching bases. The TCR sequence derives from a man aged 55 to 70 with acute or convalescent COVID-19. The bases are TGTGCCAGCAGCTTATCCGGGACAAAAGCTAACTATGGCTACACCTTC. Its protein reads: CASSLSGTKANYGYTF. Reference TRBV13 and TRBJ1-2 proteins supply the regions before and after the CDR3; the full variable domain is: AAGVIQSPRHLIKEKRETATLKCYPIPRHDTVYWYQQGPGQDPQFLISFYEKMQSDKGSIPDRFSAQQFSDYHSELNMSSLELGDSALYFCASSLSGTKANYGYTFGSGTRLTVV.